This T cell receptor beta chain was observed in a study of blood T cell repertoires in COVID-19 (dated by TCRdb to 2018 to 2020). Context from the whole study: The collaborator samples originated in the United States, Italy and Spain and spanned the acute and convalescent phases of COVID-19. The samples were drawn from two sources: the first 160 participants of the ongoing ImmuneRACE study, and fewer than 1,500 subjects contributed by 6 global collaborators. The sample metadata nearly always contained a de-identified subject ID, COVID-19 status, age in years and sex. The material from the prospective study consisted of cDNA or gDNA derived from T cells, B-cell-depleted T cells, or PBMCs. Where HLA class I and class II types were available, the types were taken from metadata supplied by the sample provider, not from assay-based typing. Deeply sampled blood TCRbeta repertoires from subjects exposed to, actively infected with, or recovered from COVID-19 were included in the dataset. The repertoires were released in a freely available public database intended as a resource for research on the immune response to SARS-CoV-2.

The germline V gene (reference sequence) supplies CDR1 DFQATT and CDR2 SNEGSKA. Its CDR3 holds 10 amino acids, cysteine through phenylalanine. Only the CDR3 DNA stays, 30 bases, in frame from base 1. Between the V and J ends, shortened by 2 bases and 4 bases respectively, the junction contains 2 bases. Study-wide findings and limitations: Clinical and demographic metadata were provided uncurated, with the amount varying by source and participant.

TCRbeta CDR3 regions were amplified from genomic DNA by means of the immunoSEQ Assay, a bias-controlled multiplex PCR. The original methods were these. Nucleated cell counts per sample were estimated from amplification of reference gene primers within the assay. To quantify the absolute abundance of each unique TCRbeta CDR3 rearrangement, sequence reads were collapsed and filtered. For each sample, productive Simpson clonality was calculated as the square root of Simpson's diversity index over productive rearrangements. Not all clones reach the TCRdb copy of this immuneACCESS table, which keeps in-frame sequences only. Checked studies attribute under half of the gap to unresolved V genes and leave the rest unexplained. That table furnishes V, J and clone size, whereas the DNA furnished D and trimming. The sample yields 20,000 to 25,000 clones; roughly 73% were counted once. The top ten clonotypes cover 15% to 20% of the sample.

Collaborating institutions collected whole blood in K2EDTA tubes following their own protocols. For TCRbeta analysis, collaborators shipped samples in one of three forms: frozen whole blood, isolated PBMCs, or DNA extracted from either of those sample types. This clone was counted at least ten times. Its antigen is not yet known. Base qualities are not recorded, but no much larger clone differs from it by a single base. The TCR sequence derives from a human donor in a cohort sampled during active or convalescent COVID-19. The V and J genes are TRBV20-1 and TRBJ1-2; the D gene identity is not certain. Sequencing was done on a sample of peripheral blood. The DNA sequence is TGCAGTGCTAGACGCTATGGCTACACCTTC. Translated, it gives CSARRYGYTF.